This record looks at one T cell receptor beta chain sequence and its context. Trimming took off 6 bases at V and 2 bases at J, with 15 bases between the two ends. The CDR3 consists of 15 residues. CDR1 and CDR2 from the germline V gene are LNHDA and SQIVND (reference sequence). This sample is part of a study of T cells after yellow fever vaccination. TCRdb itself ran the 5' RACE reads through MiXCR, one entry per CDR3 protein. The repertoire holds around 550,000 distinct CDR3 sequences, approximately 21% seen once, with more than 13% in the top ten. The material sequenced was PBMCs, taken 15 days after the yellow fever booster vaccination. V usage is TRBV19 and J usage is TRBJ2-3; no firm D call. The origin of this receptor is a man aged 25-45 years who received the YFV17D yellow fever vaccine. The CDR3 DNA is TGTGCCAGTAGCTCCCCAAACGTAGTCACAGATACGCAGTATTTT. This translates into CASSSPNVVTDTQYF.